A single sample gave rise to the 16 T cell receptor beta chains below, sequenced in a study of T cells after yellow fever vaccination. TCRdb redid the calling of the 5' RACE reads with MiXCR, one entry per CDR3 protein. The table lists around 600,000 distinct CDR3 sequences, 9% to 15% of them singletons, with around 14% in the top ten. The sequencing used PBMCs, collected on the day of the yellow fever booster vaccination. The receptor set was obtained from a man between 25 and 39 years old who received the YFV17D yellow fever vaccine.

This clonotype was seen many times. This chain joins TRBV18 and TRBJ2-7; D gene ambiguous. Germline V gene sequence: CDR1 KGHSH, CDR2 LQKENI. This CDR3 has 13 residues. Between the trimmed V and J ends, which lost 3 bases and 3 bases, there was a span of 9 bases. CDR3 amino acids: CASSPSRDYEQYF. The CDR3 DNA reads TGTGCCAGCTCACCTTCTAGGGACTACGAGCAGTACTTC.

This clonotype was counted a few times. The chain joins TRBV7-2 to TRBJ2-6, with D unresolved. The CDR3 runs to 14 residues. The V end was cut by 9 bases, the J end by 1 base, with 10 bases between. The germline gives CDR1 SGHTA, CDR2 FQGNSA. DNA for the CDR3: TGTGCCAGTCTTTTCCGGTCTGGGGCCAACGTCCTGACTTTC. This encodes CASLFRSGANVLTF. Drawing the rest from reference TRBV7-2 and TRBJ2-6, the complete variable domain is GAGVSQSPSNKVTEKGKDVELRCDPISGHTALYWYRQSLGQGLEFLIYFQGNSAPDKSGLPSDRFSAERTGGSVSTLTIQRTQQEDSAVYLCASLFRSGANVLTFGAGSRLTVL.

The V call is TRBV7-9, the J call TRBJ1-5; no clear D gene. The V and J ends lost 1 base and 7 bases respectively, with 11 bases between them. Germline V CDR1 and CDR2: SEHNR, FQNEAQ (reference sequence). This CDR3 has 14 amino acids. DNA of the CDR3: TGTGCCAGCAGCTTAGGGGGAGGCCCACAGCCCCAGCATTTT. Protein: CASSLGGGPQPQHF.

J is TRBJ2-5 and V is TRBV5-1; TRBD1 might be the D (5 bases). The V gene's germline CDR1 is SGHRS and CDR2 YFSETQ. V lost 5 bases, J lost 5 bases, and 13 bases lay in between. The CDR3 consists of 13 residues. CDR3 coding DNA: TGCGCCAGCAGACTTCAACCAGGGGAGACCCAGTACTTC. Encoded protein: CASRLQPGETQYF.

The CDR3, as DNA: TGCAGTGCCCCAACTAGCGGGGTCACAGATACGCAGTATTTT. This codes for CSAPTSGVTDTQYF. The V gene is TRBV20-1, the J gene TRBJ2-3; 10 nucleotides match TRBD2. Unmatched junction bases numbered 5, after V lost 6 bases and J lost 2 bases. CDR1 and CDR2 from the germline V gene are DFQATT and SNEGSKA (reference sequence). The CDR3 consists of 14 residues.

This clonotype was picked up a small number of times. The chain couples TRBV7-2 to TRBJ2-5, with D possibly being TRBD2 (6 bases). V was cut by 6 bases and J by 4 bases, with 15 bases left in between. The germline gives CDR1 SGHTA, CDR2 FQGNSA. This CDR3 has 14 amino acids. CDR3 nucleotide sequence: TGTGCCAGCAGTTCGCCGCGGCGGGGAGAGACCCAGTACTTC. This gives the protein CASSSPRRGETQYF.

The V and J genes are TRBV25-1 and TRBJ2-2; D uncertain. The germline CDR1 and CDR2 sequences are MGHDK and SYGVNS. There are 11 residues in the CDR3. The V end lost 8 bases, the J end lost 5 bases, and 6 bases lay between the germline ends. The CDR3 coding sequence is TGTGCCAGCCCAAGGACCGGGGAGCTGTTTTTT. It translates to CASPRTGELFF.

This clonotype appeared a few times. The V and J genes are TRBV5-1 and TRBJ2-1; perhaps TRBD1 as D (6 bases). The CDR3 consists of 17 residues. The germline V and J ends were trimmed by 0 bases and 6 bases, with 19 bases remaining between them. Germline V CDR1 and CDR2: SGHRS, YFSETQ. CDR3 in amino acids: CASSLAKTSQGTNEQFF. DNA for the CDR3: TGCGCCAGCAGCTTGGCCAAAACGTCCCAGGGGACCAATGAGCAGTTCTTC.

The chain couples TRBV10-3 to TRBJ1-1, with a weak D call TRBD1 (5 bases). Germline lookup yields CDR1 ENHRY and CDR2 SYGVKD. The V end lost 5 bases, the J end lost 6 bases, and 13 bases lay between the germline ends. The CDR3 has 13 residues. In DNA form, the CDR3 reads TGTGCCATCAGTAAAGTTGGACAATCTGAAGCTTTCTTT. Its protein is CAISKVGQSEAFF.

This clonotype turned up a few times. This chain links TRBV3-1 with TRBJ2-3, with 10 bases fitting TRBD2. CDR1 is LGHDT and CDR2 is YNNKEL in the germline V gene (reference sequence). V dropped 0 bases and J dropped 0; count of bases not matched to a gene: 0. CDR3 length: 16 residues. Here the CDR3 reads CASSQETSGSTDTQYF. For the CDR3, the DNA is TGTGCCAGCAGCCAAGAGACTAGCGGGAGCACAGATACGCAGTATTTT.

The rearrangement uses TRBV2 and TRBJ2-1; 8 bases align to TRBD1. Germline CDR1 and CDR2: SNHLY and FYNNEI. V was pared by 6 bases and J by 4 bases, with 8 bases of the junction left unmatched. CDR3 size: 15 residues. CDR3 in DNA: TGTGCCAGCAGGTATGACAGGGGTGCTTACAATGAGCAGTTCTTC. This gives the protein CASRYDRGAYNEQFF.

This chain connects TRBV7-2 to TRBJ2-2, with no clear D. Germline CDR1 reads SGHTA; CDR2 reads FQGNSA. The CDR3 spans 13 residues. The V and J ends lost 6 bases and 5 bases respectively, with 10 bases between them. The CDR3 loop is CASRPGLTGELFF. The CDR3 nucleotides are TGTGCCAGCAGGCCTGGGTTGACCGGGGAGCTGTTTTTT. Together with reference TRBV7-2 and TRBJ2-2, the CDR3 gives the full variable domain: GAGVSQSPSNKVTEKGKDVELRCDPISGHTALYWYRQSLGQGLEFLIYFQGNSAPDKSGLPSDRFSAERTGGSVSTLTIQRTQQEDSAVYLCASRPGLTGELFFGEGSRLTVL.

The CDR3 sequence is CASSLEASGGQPQHF. Here the CDR3 DNA reads TGTGCCAGCAGCTTGGAGGCCTCAGGTGGACAGCCCCAGCATTTT. The J gene is TRBJ1-5, the V gene TRBV5-6; no reliable D call. This CDR3 spans 15 amino acids. Germline CDR1 and CDR2: SGHDT and YYEEEE. Deletions cut 0 bases from V and 7 bases from J, with 14 bases between.

The chain has TRBV20-1 and TRBJ1-1, with a tentative D call TRBD1 (5 bases). Between the trimmed V and J ends, which lost 3 bases and 8 bases, there was a span of 7 bases. The CDR3 length is 10 residues. Germline V gives CDR1 DFQATT, CDR2 SNEGSKA (reference sequence). As DNA, the CDR3 is TGCAGTGCTAGCGCAGGGGAAGCTTTCTTT. It translates to CSASAGEAFF.

The chain recombines TRBV7-2 with TRBJ2-1; D gene unclear. The CDR3 loop spans 16 amino acids. Deletions cut 5 bases from V and 2 bases from J, with 16 bases between. CDR1 is SGHTA and CDR2 is FQGNSA in the germline V gene. CDR3 protein: CASSPGVAYTYNEQFF. The CDR3 nucleotides are TGTGCCAGCAGCCCTGGGGTAGCTTACACCTACAATGAGCAGTTCTTC.

The table lists this clonotype with a few counts. CDR3 residues: CASSLGSLGSTEAFF. CDR3 sequence (DNA): TGTGCCAGCAGCTTAGGCAGCCTCGGGTCCACTGAAGCTTTCTTT. The rearrangement links TRBV7-9 to TRBJ1-1; no clear D. Germline V gives CDR1 SEHNR, CDR2 FQNEAQ (reference sequence). Trimming pared 1 base from V and 4 bases from J, leaving 13 bases between. This CDR3 region has 15 residues. Drawing the rest from reference TRBV7-9 and TRBJ1-1, the complete variable domain is DTGVSQNPRHKITKRGQNVTFRCDPISEHNRLYWYRQTLGQGPEFLTYFQNEAQLEKSRLLSDRFSAERPKGSFSTLEIQRTEQGDSAMYLCASSLGSLGSTEAFFGQGTRLTVV.